A single sample is the source of the 25 T cell receptor beta chains below, sequenced in a study of shared clonotypes between healthy human individuals. The method was immunoSEQ multiplex PCR; TCRdb's version includes in-frame clones alone and lacks a portion of them. The sample has millions of clones; 85% to 95% are singletons. Sample: naive CD4+ T cells sorted from blood. Noted subset: CD45RA+ positively selected. The receptors were sampled from a man younger than 30 in good health.

This clone was seen a single time. The chain recombines TRBV30 with TRBJ2-5; TRBD2 aligns across 12 bases. Germline V gene sequence: CDR1 GTSNPN, CDR2 SVGIG (reference sequence). Losses at the gene ends were 1 base for V and 2 bases for J; bases not matched to a gene: 8. The CDR3 loop spans 17 amino acids. DNA of the CDR3: TGTGCCTGGAGTGGTGTAAGGACTAGCGGGGTACAAGAGACCCAGTACTTC. Translating it yields CAWSGVRTSGVQETQYF.

The chain joins TRBV28 to TRBJ2-7; D call uncertain. This CDR3 has 11 residues. The V gene's germline CDR1 is MDHEN and CDR2 SYDVKM. V was trimmed by 5 bases and J by 4 bases, leaving 6 bases between them. DNA of the CDR3: TGTGCCAGCAGTGTGGGGTACGAGCAGTACTTC. It translates to CASSVGYEQYF.

This clone was detected only once. The chain joins TRBV5-1 to TRBJ2-2; tentatively, D is TRBD2 (5 bases). The CDR3 extends over 13 amino acids. Germline CDR1 and CDR2: SGHRS and YFSETQ. Trimming left V 5 bases short and J 5 bases short, with 10 bases between. The CDR3 loop is CASRLDPTGELFF. Written as DNA, the CDR3 is TGCGCCAGCAGACTAGATCCTACCGGGGAGCTGTTTTTT. The whole variable domain, filled in from reference TRBV5-1 and TRBJ2-2, reads KAGVTQTPRYLIKTRGQQVTLSCSPISGHRSVSWYQQTPGQGLQFLFEYFSETQRNKGNFPGRFSGRQFSNSRSEMNVSTLELGDSALYLCASRLDPTGELFFGEGSRLTVL.

The V gene is TRBV5-1, the J gene TRBJ2-2; perhaps TRBD2 as D (5 bases). Trimming took off 4 bases at V and 9 bases at J, with 13 bases between the two ends. CDR1 and CDR2 (germline): SGHRS, YFSETQ. The CDR3 is made up of 13 amino acids. The CDR3 is CASSQTSFRELFF. CDR3 DNA sequence: TGCGCCAGCAGCCAAACTAGTTTCCGGGAGCTGTTTTTT.

The J gene is TRBJ1-6, the V gene TRBV30; 8 bases align to TRBD1. The V gene end was trimmed by 5 bases and the J gene end by 10 bases; junction bases not matched to a gene: 7. Germline values: CDR1 GTSNPN, CDR2 SVGIG (reference sequence). The CDR3 runs 13 residues. In DNA, the CDR3 is TGTGCCTGGGGGGACAGGTCGGTCTCACCCCTCCACTTT. Protein sequence: CAWGDRSVSPLHF. Filled out from reference TRBV30 and TRBJ1-6, the complete variable domain reads SQTIHQWPATLVQPVGSPLSLECTVEGTSNPNLYWYRQAAGRGLQLLFYSVGIGQISSEVPQNLSASRPQDRQFILSSKKLLLSDSGFYLCAWGDRSVSPLHFGNGTRLTVT.

The rearrangement joins TRBV10-3 to TRBJ2-1; D gene uncertain. Germline CDR1 is ENHRY and CDR2 is SYGVKD. V dropped 7 bases and J dropped 5 bases, with 15 bases sitting between them. This CDR3 contains 14 residues. CDR3 sequence reads: CAIMAAQPNNEQFF. DNA of the CDR3: TGTGCCATCATGGCGGCACAACCTAACAATGAGCAGTTCTTC.

This clone was found a few times. CDR3 in DNA: TGTGCCTGGAGTGGGACAGGGGTTCAGCCCCAGCATTTT. This gives the protein CAWSGTGVQPQHF. The genes are TRBV30 and TRBJ1-5, with 9 nucleotides matching TRBD1. V was clipped by 1 base and J by 6 bases; unmatched bases: 1. This CDR3 region has 13 residues. Germline V gene data show CDR1 as GTSNPN and CDR2 as SVGIG (reference sequence).

The CDR3 region is CASSEEVGQETQYF. CDR3 bases: TGTGCCAGCAGTGAAGAGGTGGGCCAAGAGACCCAGTACTTC. V and J are TRBV2 and TRBJ2-5; D gene uncertain. There are 14 residues in the CDR3. V was trimmed by 1 base and J by 1 base, leaving 7 bases between them. Germline CDR1 SNHLY, CDR2 FYNNEI.

This chain connects TRBV6-1 to TRBJ2-7, with D possibly matching TRBD2 (5 bases). The V and J ends lost 2 bases and 9 bases respectively, with 11 bases between them. In germline, CDR1 is MNHNS, CDR2 SASEGT. CDR3 size: 12 residues. Written as DNA, the CDR3 is TGTGCCAGCAGTGAAAGAGGGTTTCTGCAGTACTTC. Its translation: CASSERGFLQYF.

This clone occurred once. V is TRBV6-6 and J is TRBJ2-7; D is unclear. The CDR3 covers 16 residues. V was cut by 2 bases and J by 4 bases, with 18 bases left in between. Germline-derived CDR1 and CDR2 are MNHNY and SVGAGI (reference sequence). Here the CDR3 reads CASSYGSPVTPYEQYF. CDR3 DNA sequence: TGTGCCAGCAGTTACGGGTCCCCCGTCACTCCTTACGAGCAGTACTTC.

This chain uses TRBV28 with TRBJ1-2; tentative D call: TRBD1 (5 bases). The length of the CDR3 is 16 residues. The ends were cut back, 3 bases at V and 4 bases at J, with 18 bases in the middle. Germline values: CDR1 MDHEN, CDR2 SYDVKM. DNA of the CDR3: TGTGCCAGCAGTTTTTTACGACAGAGATCAGCCTATGGCTACACCTTC. Translated: CASSFLRQRSAYGYTF.

The chain combines TRBV5-4 with TRBJ2-7, with D possibly being TRBD1 (6 bases). The germline V gene has CDR1 SGHNT and CDR2 YYREEE (reference sequence). V was trimmed by 0 bases and J by 9 bases, leaving 10 bases between them. The CDR3 sequence is 12 residues long. The CDR3 here is CASSLDRVGQYF. The CDR3 DNA follows: TGTGCCAGCAGCTTGGACAGGGTAGGGCAGTACTTC.

The chain links TRBV7-6 to TRBJ1-6, with TRBD1 identical over 7 bases. This CDR3 is built from 15 residues. Germline lookup yields CDR1 SGHVS and CDR2 FNYEAQ. Unmatched junction bases numbered 5, after V lost 2 bases and J lost 7 bases. CDR3 region: CASSLIWDRNSPLHF. The CDR3 nucleotides are TGTGCCAGCAGCTTAATTTGGGACAGAAATTCACCCCTCCACTTT. The full variable domain, completed using reference TRBV7-6 and TRBJ1-6, is GAGVSQSPRYKVTKRGQDVALRCDPISGHVSLYWYRQALGQGPEFLTYFNYEAQQDKSGLPNDRFSAERPEGSISTLTIQRTEQRDSAMYRCASSLIWDRNSPLHFGNGTRLTVT.

The V call is TRBV6-6, the J call TRBJ2-7; the D gene is possibly TRBD1 (6 bases). The germline V and J ends were trimmed by 6 bases and 0 bases, with 15 bases remaining between them. The germline V gene has CDR1 MNHNY and CDR2 SVGAGI (reference sequence). This CDR3 is built from 15 residues. CDR3 DNA: TGTGCCAGCAGCTACCGGGACAAAGGCTCCTACGAGCAGTACTTC. Its translation: CASSYRDKGSYEQYF.

The chain recombines TRBV11-1 with TRBJ2-7; no definite D call. V shed 4 bases and J shed 7 bases, with 17 bases lying between them. This CDR3 contains 14 residues. Per germline, CDR1 SGHAT and CDR2 FQDESV (reference sequence). Written as DNA, the CDR3 is TGTGCCAGCAGCTCCTCCACATCTATACGTGAGCAGTACTTC. Translation: CASSSSTSIREQYF.

V gene TRBV10-3 combines with J gene TRBJ1-5; D unclear. Germline V gives CDR1 ENHRY, CDR2 SYGVKD. The CDR3 runs to 16 residues. The germline V and J ends were trimmed by 0 bases and 0 bases, with 9 bases remaining between them. In nucleotides, the CDR3 is TGTGCCATCAGTGAGTCGATTAGCCTTAGCAATCAGCCCCAGCATTTT. Residues: CAISESISLSNQPQHF.

The rearrangement links TRBV12-5 to TRBJ2-5, with TRBD2 matching 11 bases. The J segment lost 5 bases and the V segment lost 2 bases, leaving 7 bases of the junction unmatched. Looked up from germline, CDR1 is LGHNT and CDR2 is FRNRAP. The CDR3 is made up of 16 amino acids. The chain's CDR3 is CASGLIGASGRETQYF. CDR3 nucleotide sequence: TGTGCTAGTGGTTTGATAGGGGCTAGCGGGAGGGAGACCCAGTACTTC.

The chain couples TRBV4-2 to TRBJ1-3; maybe TRBD1 (6 bases). The germline V gene encodes CDR1 LGHNA and CDR2 YNFKEQ. With 0 bases removed from V and 4 bases from J, the gap between germline ends came to 13 bases. This CDR3 is 16 amino acids long. CDR3 in amino acids: CASSQDGGGSGNTIYF. The DNA of the CDR3 is TGTGCCAGCAGCCAAGATGGAGGGGGTTCAGGAAACACCATATATTTT.

The chain joins TRBV27 to TRBJ2-7, with 10 bases lining up with TRBD2. The V gene's germline CDR1 is MNHEY and CDR2 SMNVEV (reference sequence). The J segment lost 4 bases and the V segment lost 6 bases, leaving 3 bases of the junction unmatched. CDR3 length: 13 amino acids. CDR3 region: CASRKGLAYEQYF. The CDR3 region has the DNA TGTGCCAGCAGAAAGGGACTAGCGTACGAGCAGTACTTC.

This clone occurred once. The identical CDR3 is also encoded by other nucleotide sequences in the sample. V usage is TRBV18 and J usage is TRBJ2-3, with 11 bases lining up with TRBD2. The V and J ends lost 1 base and 3 bases, in that order; junction bases with no gene match: 0. Germline CDR1 KGHSH, CDR2 LQKENI. This CDR3 contains 15 residues. The CDR3 here is CASSPLAGGTDTQYF. CDR3 DNA sequence: TGTGCCAGCTCACCACTAGCGGGGGGGACAGATACGCAGTATTTT.

On this clone itself: Additional DNA sequences in this sample encode the identical CDR3. The V call is TRBV9, the J call TRBJ2-2; tentatively, D is TRBD2 (6 bases). V shed 4 bases and J shed 4 bases, with 8 bases lying between them. The CDR3 runs 13 residues. Germline CDR1 reads SGDLS; CDR2 reads YYNGEE. CDR3 sequence: CASSSRGTGELFF. The CDR3, as DNA: TGTGCCAGCAGCTCGCGGGGCACCGGGGAGCTGTTTTTT.

This chain uses TRBV7-9 with TRBJ2-5; D remains unclear. The germline gives CDR1 SEHNR, CDR2 FQNEAQ (reference sequence). Trimming removed 3 bases at V and 1 base at J, with 6 bases between. CDR3 length equals 13 residues. This CDR3 reads CASSFGFQETQYF. CDR3 in DNA: TGTGCCAGCAGCTTCGGATTCCAAGAGACCCAGTACTTC.

As concerns this clone: The same CDR3 is also encoded by other DNA sequences in this sample. The rearrangement uses TRBV10-3 and TRBJ2-7; the D is unclear. The CDR3 runs 11 residues. V was trimmed by 1 base and J by 4 bases, leaving 2 bases between them. Looked up from germline, CDR1 is ENHRY and CDR2 is SYGVKD. CDR3 nucleotides: TGTGCCATCAGTGAGTATTACGAGCAGTACTTC. The encoded protein is CAISEYYEQYF.

The chain couples TRBV19 to TRBJ2-6; 9 nucleotides align to TRBD1. The junction had 5 bases not matched to a gene; V was cut back by 2 bases and J by 0 bases. The CDR3 length is 18 residues. Germline V gene sequence: CDR1 LNHDA, CDR2 SQIVND (reference sequence). The DNA of the CDR3 is TGTGCCAGTAGTATAAGGACAGGGGTCAGCTCTGGGGCCAACGTCCTGACTTTC. Translation gives CASSIRTGVSSGANVLTF.

V usage is TRBV30 and J usage is TRBJ2-3; D unresolved. V lost 4 bases, J lost 9 bases, and 11 bases lay in between. This CDR3 is built from 11 residues. CDR1 is GTSNPN, CDR2 SVGIG, per germline (reference sequence). The CDR3, as DNA: TGTGCCTGGAAGTACGTGGCAACGCAGTATTTT. Residues: CAWKYVATQYF.